This is a list of T cell receptor beta chains from one sample in a study of T-cell reconstitution after alpha-beta-depleted transplantation in children. MiXCR was run by TCRdb on the PCR reads, yielding one entry per CDR3 protein. This table holds over 550,000 distinct CDR3 sequences, roughly a tenth found once. Sequencing was performed on PBMCs from the stem cell graft donor, taken from the stem cell graft. These TCRs come from a human donor who donated a stem cell graft to a child with acute myeloid leukemia. CDR3s include the opening cysteine and the closing phenylalanine or tryptophan. Each record gives: V gene, clone size, D gene, J gene, CDR3 DNA, CDR3 protein. The D gene is left open where the match is weak. A clone size is listed for some rows: how often the clone was seen (once, few, many), or a class if it is expanded.

>TRBV30|few|NA|TRBJ2-1
TGTGCCTGGACCCACGAACGGGTGGGGAATGAGCAGTTCTTC
CAWTHERVGNEQFF
>TRBV2|NA|NA|TRBJ2-3
TGTGCCAGCATGAGGGACGTGACAGATACGCAGTATTTT
CASMRDVTDTQYF
>TRBV20-1|few|TRBD2|TRBJ2-1
TGCAGTGCTAGAGATCCTGGACTAGCGGGAGCCTACAATGAGCAGTTCTTC
CSARDPGLAGAYNEQFF
>TRBV4-3|few|NA|TRBJ1-1
TGCGCCAGCAGCCAAGGGGTAGTTATTGGCACTGAAGCTTTCTTT
CASSQGVVIGTEAFF
>TRBV20-1|NA|NA|TRBJ1-2
TGCAGTGCCCCCCTTGTCTACACCTTC
CSAPLVYTF
>TRBV2|many|TRBD2|TRBJ2-1
TGTGCCAGCAGAGCACCGGGACTAGCGGGGGGCAATGAGCAGTTCTTC
CASRAPGLAGGNEQFF
>TRBV4-3|NA|TRBD1|TRBJ2-7
TGCGCCAGCAGCCCCGGACAGGACACCTACGAGCAGTACTTC
CASSPGQDTYEQYF
>TRBV7-2|few|NA|TRBJ1-3
TGTGCCAGCAGCTTAGGCCCGGACGGATCCACATATTTT
CASSLGPDGSTYF
>TRBV9|few|TRBD2|TRBJ2-1
TGTGCCAGCAGCACCCCCCTCGGGGTAGCGGGAGGTATGAATGAGCAGTTCTTC
CASSTPLGVAGGMNEQFF
>TRBV20-1|many|NA|TRBJ2-6
TGCAGTGCTATAGGTAGCGGTACGGGGCGGGGGGCCAACGTCCTGACTTTC
CSAIGSGTGRGANVLTF
>TRBV28|many|NA|TRBJ1-1
TGTGCCAGCAGGCGACAAGGGCGACCGGGGACTGAAGCTTTCTTT
CASRRQGRPGTEAFF
>TRBV3-1|many|TRBD2|TRBJ2-1
TGTGCCAGCAGCCAAGACGGGAGGGCCTCCTACAATGAGCAGTTCTTC
CASSQDGRASYNEQFF
>TRBV27|many|NA|TRBJ2-3
TGTGCCAGCAGTTCCCGGGAGTTTCAAGATACGCAGTATTTT
CASSSREFQDTQYF
>TRBV6-8|few|NA|TRBJ1-1
TGTGCCAGCAGTTCAGGAACCCTCGCGGCTGAAGCTTTCTTT
CASSSGTLAAEAFF
>TRBV29-1|few|NA|TRBJ2-3
TGCAGCGTTGCTGAAGATAGCACAGATACGCAGTATTTT
CSVAEDSTDTQYF
>TRBV5-1|NA|NA|TRBJ2-1
TGCGCCAGCAGGTCCTCTAACTGGGAGTCCGATGAGCAGTTCTTC
CASRSSNWESDEQFF
>TRBV19|NA|NA|TRBJ1-1
TGTGCCAGTAAGGGGGAGTATTTTCGTAGCAGTGAAGCTTTCTTT
CASKGEYFRSSEAFF
>TRBV25-1|NA|TRBD1|TRBJ1-3
TGTGCCAGCAAGGGACAGGGATGGGGAAACACCATATATTTT
CASKGQGWGNTIYF
>TRBV20-1|few|NA|TRBJ2-2
TGCAGCCCTTTTCTGGGAACGAACACCGGGGAGCTGTTTTTT
CSPFLGTNTGELFF
>TRBV7-3|NA|NA|TRBJ2-3
TGTGCCAGCAGCTTATGGGGCAGGCGCCCTGGGAGCACAGATACGCAGTATTTT
CASSLWGRRPGSTDTQYF
>TRBV29-1|NA|NA|TRBJ1-2
TGCAGCGTTACCAACGAACAGGGACCCAACTATGGCTACACCTTC
CSVTNEQGPNYGYTF
>TRBV5-1|NA|TRBD2|TRBJ2-1
TGCGCCAGCAGCTTGGCTAGCGGCTACAATGAGCAGTTCTTC
CASSLASGYNEQFF
>TRBV20-1|NA|NA|TRBJ2-5
TGCAGTGCTAGGTCATTAAGTGGGTCCCAAGAGACCCAGTACTTC
CSARSLSGSQETQYF
>TRBV5-1|NA|NA|TRBJ2-3
TGCGCCAGCAGCTTGAATAATAGGATAGACTTCGTGGCGGATACGCAGTATTTT
CASSLNNRIDFVADTQYF
>TRBV20-1|few|TRBD2|TRBJ2-5
TGCAGTGCTAGACCCGGGACTAGCCAAGAGACCCAGTACTTC
CSARPGTSQETQYF
>TRBV6-1|few|NA|TRBJ1-5
TGTGCCAGCAGTGTAGAGCCCCTTAGCAATCAGCCCCAGCATTTT
CASSVEPLSNQPQHF
>TRBV30|few|TRBD2|TRBJ2-1
TGTGCCTGGAGTGGTCAAGGCGGGAGTTCCTACAATGAGCAGTTCTTC
CAWSGQGGSSYNEQFF